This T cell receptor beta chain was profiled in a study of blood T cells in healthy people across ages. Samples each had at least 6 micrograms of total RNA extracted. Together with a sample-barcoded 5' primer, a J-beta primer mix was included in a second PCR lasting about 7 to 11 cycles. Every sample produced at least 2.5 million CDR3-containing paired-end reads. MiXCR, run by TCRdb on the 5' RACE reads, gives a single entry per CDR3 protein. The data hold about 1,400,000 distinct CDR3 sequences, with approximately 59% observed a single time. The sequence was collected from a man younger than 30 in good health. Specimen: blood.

The CDR3 is CASSQDGTSGHSEQYF. The CDR3 DNA is TGCGCCAGCAGCCAAGACGGAACTAGCGGACATAGTGAGCAGTACTTC. V and J are TRBV4-3 and TRBJ2-7; 8 bases match TRBD2. The CDR3 runs 16 residues. The germline CDR1 and CDR2 sequences are LGHNA and YSLEER. With V trimmed by 0 bases and J by 7 bases, 11 bases remained unmatched.